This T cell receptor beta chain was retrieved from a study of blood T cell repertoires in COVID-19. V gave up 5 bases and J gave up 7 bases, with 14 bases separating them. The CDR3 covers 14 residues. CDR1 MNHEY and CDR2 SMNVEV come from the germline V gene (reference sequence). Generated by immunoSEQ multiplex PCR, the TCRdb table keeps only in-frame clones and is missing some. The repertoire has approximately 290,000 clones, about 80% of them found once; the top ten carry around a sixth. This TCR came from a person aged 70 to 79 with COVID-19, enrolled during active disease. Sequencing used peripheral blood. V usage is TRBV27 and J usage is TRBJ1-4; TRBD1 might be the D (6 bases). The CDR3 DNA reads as TGTGCCAGCAGTCTTCAGGGGTTAGGTGAAAAACTGTTTTTT. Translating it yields CASSLQGLGEKLFF.